This T cell receptor beta chain was obtained from a study of T-cell reconstitution after alpha-beta-depleted transplantation in children. The CDR3 extends over 14 amino acids. V was cut by 6 bases and J by 3 bases, with 14 bases left in between. The germline V gene has CDR1 MNHEY and CDR2 SVGEGT. Unique molecular identifiers were used to barcode this TCRbeta library. TCRdb processed the PCR reads anew with MiXCR; each CDR3 protein has one entry. The repertoire has roughly 500,000 distinct CDR3 sequences, less than 35% of them found once; the top ten carry less than 2.5%. Only a few counts were recorded for this clonotype.

This chain joins TRBV6-2 or TRBV6-3 and TRBJ1-1; a weak D match, TRBD1 (6 bases). This specimen consisted of PBMCs from the stem cell graft donor, obtained from the stem cell graft. The TCR originated in a human donor who donated a stem cell graft to a child with aplastic anemia. The CDR3 loop is CASRSRGADTEAFF. The CDR3 region has the DNA TGTGCCAGCAGAAGTAGGGGGGCTGACACTGAAGCTTTCTTT.